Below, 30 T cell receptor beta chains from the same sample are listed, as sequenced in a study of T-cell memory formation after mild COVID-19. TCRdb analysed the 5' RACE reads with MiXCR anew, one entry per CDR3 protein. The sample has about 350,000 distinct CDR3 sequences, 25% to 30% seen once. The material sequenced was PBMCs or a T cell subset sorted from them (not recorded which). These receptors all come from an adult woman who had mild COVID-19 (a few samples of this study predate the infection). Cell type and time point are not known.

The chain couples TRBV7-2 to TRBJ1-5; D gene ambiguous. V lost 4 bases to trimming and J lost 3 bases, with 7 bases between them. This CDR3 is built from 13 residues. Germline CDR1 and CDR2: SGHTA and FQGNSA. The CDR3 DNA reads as TGTGCCAGCAGCTACCATAACAATCAGCCCCAGCATTTT. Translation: CASSYHNNQPQHF.

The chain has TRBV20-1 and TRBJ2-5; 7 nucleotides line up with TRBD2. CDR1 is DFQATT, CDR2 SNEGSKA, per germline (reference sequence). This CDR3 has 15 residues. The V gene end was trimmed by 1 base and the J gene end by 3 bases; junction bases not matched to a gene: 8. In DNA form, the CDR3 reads TGCAGTGCTAGAGCAGCGGGGATGACGAAAGAGACCCAGTACTTC. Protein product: CSARAAGMTKETQYF.

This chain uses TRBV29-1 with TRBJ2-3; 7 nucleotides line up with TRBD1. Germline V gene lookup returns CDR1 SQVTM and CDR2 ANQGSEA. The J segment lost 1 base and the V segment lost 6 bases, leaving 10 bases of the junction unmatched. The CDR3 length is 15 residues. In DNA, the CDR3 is TGCAGCGTGGGAACACAGGGGTGGGGCACAGATACGCAGTATTTT. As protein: CSVGTQGWGTDTQYF.

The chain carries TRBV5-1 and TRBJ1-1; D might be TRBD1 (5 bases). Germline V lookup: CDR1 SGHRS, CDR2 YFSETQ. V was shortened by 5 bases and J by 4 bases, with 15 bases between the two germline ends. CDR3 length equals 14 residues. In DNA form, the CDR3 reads TGCGCCAGCAGTTCGGAGACAGCCCGCACTGAAGCTTTCTTT. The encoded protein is CASSSETARTEAFF.

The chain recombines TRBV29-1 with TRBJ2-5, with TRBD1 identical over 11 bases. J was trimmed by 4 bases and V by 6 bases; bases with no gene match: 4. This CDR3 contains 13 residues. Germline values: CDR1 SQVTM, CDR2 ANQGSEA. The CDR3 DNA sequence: TGCAGCGTCGGACAGGGGGCTGGAGAGACCCAGTACTTC. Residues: CSVGQGAGETQYF. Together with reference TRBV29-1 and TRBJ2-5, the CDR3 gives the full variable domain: SAVISQKPSRDICQRGTSLTIQCQVDSQVTMMFWYRQQPGQSLTLIATANQGSEATYESGFVIDKFPISRPNLTFSTLTVSNMSPEDSSIYLCSVGQGAGETQYFGPGTRLLVL.

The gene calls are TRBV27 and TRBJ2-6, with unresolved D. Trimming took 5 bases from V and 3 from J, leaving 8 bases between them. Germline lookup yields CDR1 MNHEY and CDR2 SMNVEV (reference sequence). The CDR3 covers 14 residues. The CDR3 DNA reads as TGTGCCAGCAGTCCCTCTATTGGGGCCAACGTCCTGACTTTC. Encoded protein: CASSPSIGANVLTF.

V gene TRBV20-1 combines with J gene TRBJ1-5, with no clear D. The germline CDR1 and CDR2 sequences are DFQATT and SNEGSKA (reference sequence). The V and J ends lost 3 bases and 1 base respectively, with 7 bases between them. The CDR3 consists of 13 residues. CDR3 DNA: TGCAGTGCTAGCTTCAGAAGCAATCAGCCCCAGCATTTT. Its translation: CSASFRSNQPQHF.

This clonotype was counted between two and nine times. The CDR3 region has the DNA TGTGCTAGTGGTTCCACCCCTGGACTAGCGGAGAGCACAGATACGCAGTATTTT. Amino acid sequence: CASGSTPGLAESTDTQYF. This chain uses TRBV12-5 with TRBJ2-3, with 10 nucleotides matching TRBD2. Germline CDR1 and CDR2: LGHNT and FRNRAP. The CDR3 consists of 18 residues. The V and J ends lost 4 bases and 0 bases, in that order; junction bases with no gene match: 10.

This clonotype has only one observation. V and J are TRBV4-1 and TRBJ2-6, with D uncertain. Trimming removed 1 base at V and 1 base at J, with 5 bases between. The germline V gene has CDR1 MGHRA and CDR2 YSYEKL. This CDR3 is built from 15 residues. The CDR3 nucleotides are TGCGCCAGCAGCCAAGCAACTTCTGGGGCCAACGTCCTGACTTTC. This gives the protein CASSQATSGANVLTF.

The CDR3 DNA reads TGTGCCAGCAGCTTAGTATATGGCAGGGTACAGGGAGACGAGACCCAGTACTTC. Protein product: CASSLVYGRVQGDETQYF. The rearrangement uses TRBV7-8 and TRBJ2-5; perhaps TRBD1 as D (6 bases). Looked up from germline, CDR1 is SGHVS and CDR2 is FQNEAQ. V was shortened by 1 base and J by 5 bases, with 23 bases between the two germline ends. This CDR3 has 18 residues.

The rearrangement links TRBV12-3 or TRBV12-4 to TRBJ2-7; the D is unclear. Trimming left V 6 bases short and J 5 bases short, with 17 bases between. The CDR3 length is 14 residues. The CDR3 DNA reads TGTGCCAGCAGCAACTACGAAGGCATCAACGAGCAGTACTTC. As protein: CASSNYEGINEQYF.

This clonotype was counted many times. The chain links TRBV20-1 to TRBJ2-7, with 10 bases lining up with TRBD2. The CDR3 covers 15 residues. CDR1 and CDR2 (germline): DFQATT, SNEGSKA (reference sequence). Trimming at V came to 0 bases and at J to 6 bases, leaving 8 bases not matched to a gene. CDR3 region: CSARDYLAGVGEQYF. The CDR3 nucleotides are TGCAGTGCTAGAGACTACCTAGCGGGAGTCGGCGAGCAGTACTTC.

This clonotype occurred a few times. As DNA, the CDR3 is TGCAGCGTTGAAGAAGGGGGCTTCGATGAGCAGTTCTTC. This translates into CSVEEGGFDEQFF. The V call is TRBV29-1, the J call TRBJ2-1; 7 bases map to TRBD1. Germline-derived CDR1 and CDR2 are SQVTM and ANQGSEA. V was clipped by 0 bases and J by 8 bases; unmatched bases: 4. The CDR3 consists of 13 residues.

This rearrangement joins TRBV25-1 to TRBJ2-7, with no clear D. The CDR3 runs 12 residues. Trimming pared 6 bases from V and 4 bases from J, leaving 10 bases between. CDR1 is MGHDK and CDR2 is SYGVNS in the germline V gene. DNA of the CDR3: TGTGCCAGCAGCGGACCGCTATACGAGCAGTACTTC. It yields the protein CASSGPLYEQYF.

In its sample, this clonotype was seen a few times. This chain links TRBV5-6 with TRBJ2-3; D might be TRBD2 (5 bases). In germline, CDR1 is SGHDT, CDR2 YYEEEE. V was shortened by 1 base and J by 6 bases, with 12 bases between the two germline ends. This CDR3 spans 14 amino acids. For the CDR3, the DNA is TGTGCCAGCAGCTTGAGGCGGGTAGCGGATACGCAGTATTTT. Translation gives CASSLRRVADTQYF.

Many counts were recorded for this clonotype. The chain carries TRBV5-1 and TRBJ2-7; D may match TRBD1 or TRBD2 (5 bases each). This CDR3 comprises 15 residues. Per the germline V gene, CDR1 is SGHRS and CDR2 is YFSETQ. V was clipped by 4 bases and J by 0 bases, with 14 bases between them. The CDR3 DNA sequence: TGCGCCAGCAGCCCTCAGGGTGGGAGCTCCTACGAGCAGTACTTC. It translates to CASSPQGGSSYEQYF.

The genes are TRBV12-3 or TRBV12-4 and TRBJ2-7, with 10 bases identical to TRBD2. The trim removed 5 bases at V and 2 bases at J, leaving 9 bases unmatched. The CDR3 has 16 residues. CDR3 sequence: CASSGLTSGLTYEQYF. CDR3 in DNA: TGTGCCAGCAGTGGTCTGACTAGCGGGCTAACCTACGAGCAGTACTTC.

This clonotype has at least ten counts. CDR3 sequence: CASSYTTDTQYF. CDR3 nucleotide sequence: TGTGCCAGCAGTTACACCACAGATACGCAGTATTTT. The chain combines TRBV6-2 or TRBV6-3 with TRBJ2-3, with unresolved D. The CDR3 runs to 12 residues. In germline, CDR1 is MNHEY, CDR2 SVGEGT. Trimming removed 2 bases at V and 2 bases at J, with 2 bases between.

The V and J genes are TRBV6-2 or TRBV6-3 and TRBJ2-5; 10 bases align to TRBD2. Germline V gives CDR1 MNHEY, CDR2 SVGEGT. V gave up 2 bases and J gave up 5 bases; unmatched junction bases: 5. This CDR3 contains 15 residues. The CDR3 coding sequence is TGTGCCAGCAGTTACGGCGCTAGCGGGAGTGAGACCCAGTACTTC. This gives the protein CASSYGASGSETQYF.

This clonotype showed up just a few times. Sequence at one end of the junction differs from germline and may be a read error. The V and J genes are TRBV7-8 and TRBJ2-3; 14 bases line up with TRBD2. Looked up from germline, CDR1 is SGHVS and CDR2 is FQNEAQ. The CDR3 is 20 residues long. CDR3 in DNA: TGTGCCAGCAGCATAGCCCGACCGGGACTAGCGGGGGCTCGCACAGATACGCAGTATTTT. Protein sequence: CASSIARPGLAGARTDTQYF.

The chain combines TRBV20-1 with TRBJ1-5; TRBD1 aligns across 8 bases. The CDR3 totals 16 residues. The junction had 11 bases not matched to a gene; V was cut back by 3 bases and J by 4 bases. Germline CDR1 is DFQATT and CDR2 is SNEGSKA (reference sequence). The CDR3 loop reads CSARVDRTGSNQPQHF. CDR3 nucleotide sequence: TGCAGTGCTAGGGTCGATAGGACAGGGAGTAATCAGCCCCAGCATTTT.

CDR3 DNA sequence: TGCGCCAGCAGCCCGACGATTCCGGGACAGGTATTCTCTGGAAACACCATATATTTT. Translating it yields CASSPTIPGQVFSGNTIYF. The V call is TRBV4-1, the J call TRBJ1-3, with 8 bases that match TRBD1. CDR1 and CDR2 from the germline V gene are MGHRA and YSYEKL. The CDR3 runs 19 residues. Trimming took 4 bases from V and 0 from J; bases not matched to a gene: 14.

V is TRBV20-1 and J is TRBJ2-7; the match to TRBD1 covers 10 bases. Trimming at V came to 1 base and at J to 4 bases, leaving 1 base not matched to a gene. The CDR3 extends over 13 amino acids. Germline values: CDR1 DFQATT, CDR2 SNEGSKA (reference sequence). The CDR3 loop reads CSARGTGGYEQYF. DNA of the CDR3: TGCAGTGCTAGAGGGACAGGGGGATACGAGCAGTACTTC.

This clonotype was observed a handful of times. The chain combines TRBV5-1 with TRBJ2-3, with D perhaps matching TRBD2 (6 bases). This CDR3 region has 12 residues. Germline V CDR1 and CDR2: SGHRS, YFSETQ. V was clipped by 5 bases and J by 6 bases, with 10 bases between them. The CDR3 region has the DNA TGCGCCAGCAGAGGGGCGGGGGATACGCAGTATTTT. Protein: CASRGAGDTQYF. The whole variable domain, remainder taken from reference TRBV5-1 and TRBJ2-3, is KAGVTQTPRYLIKTRGQQVTLSCSPISGHRSVSWYQQTPGQGLQFLFEYFSETQRNKGNFPGRFSGRQFSNSRSEMNVSTLELGDSALYLCASRGAGDTQYFGPGTRLTVL.

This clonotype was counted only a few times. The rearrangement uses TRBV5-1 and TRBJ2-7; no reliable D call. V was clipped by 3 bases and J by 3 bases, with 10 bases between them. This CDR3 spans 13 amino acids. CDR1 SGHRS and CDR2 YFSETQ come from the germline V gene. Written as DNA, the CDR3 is TGCGCCAGCAGCTCCGGCAGCATCTACGAGCAGTACTTC. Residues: CASSSGSIYEQYF.

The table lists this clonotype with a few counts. CDR3 region: CSARPSWYNETQYF. The CDR3, as DNA: TGCAGCGCCCGACCTAGTTGGTACAATGAGACCCAGTACTTC. This sequence joins TRBV29-1 and TRBJ2-5; no firm D call. Germline CDR1 and CDR2: SQVTM and ANQGSEA. Between the trimmed V and J ends, which lost 7 bases and 5 bases, there was a span of 20 bases. This CDR3 comprises 14 residues. Filled out from reference TRBV29-1 and TRBJ2-5, the complete variable domain reads SAVISQKPSRDICQRGTSLTIQCQVDSQVTMMFWYRQQPGQSLTLIATANQGSEATYESGFVIDKFPISRPNLTFSTLTVSNMSPEDSSIYLCSARPSWYNETQYFGPGTRLLVL.

The CDR3 coding sequence is TGTGCCAGCAGCTCCGTAGCCGGACTAGCCCCGCAGTACTTC. It codes for CASSSVAGLAPQYF. This chain connects TRBV11-2 to TRBJ2-7; 8 bases agree with TRBD2. CDR3 size: 14 residues. With V trimmed by 4 bases and J by 9 bases, 11 bases remained unmatched. Germline V gene data show CDR1 as SGHAT and CDR2 as FQNNGV.

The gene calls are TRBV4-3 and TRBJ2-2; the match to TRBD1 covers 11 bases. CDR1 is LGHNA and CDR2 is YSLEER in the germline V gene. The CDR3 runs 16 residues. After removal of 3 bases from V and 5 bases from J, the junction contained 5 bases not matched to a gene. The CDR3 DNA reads TGCGCCAGCAGCCACGGGACAGGGGGAGCAACCGGGGAGCTGTTTTTT. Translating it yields CASSHGTGGATGELFF.

CDR3 DNA sequence: TGTGCCAGCAGCCCGCGCCCCGGGACAGGGACATCCTACGAGCAGTACTTC. This translates into CASSPRPGTGTSYEQYF. The rearrangement uses TRBV11-1 and TRBJ2-7, with 9 bases aligning to TRBD1. Germline loops: CDR1 SGHAT, CDR2 FQDESV (reference sequence). V shed 5 bases, J shed 1 base, and the junction held 12 bases outside the gene matches. The CDR3 contains 17 residues.

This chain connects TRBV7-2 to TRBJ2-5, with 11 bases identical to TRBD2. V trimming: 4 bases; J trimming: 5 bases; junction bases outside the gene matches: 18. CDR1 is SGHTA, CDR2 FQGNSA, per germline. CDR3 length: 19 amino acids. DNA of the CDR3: TGTGCCAGCAGCTCGGGACTAGCGGACCCGAGGGGCAGGTGGGAGACCCAGTACTTC. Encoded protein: CASSSGLADPRGRWETQYF.